The clone carrying this T cell receptor beta chain was observed a handful of times. This sample is part of a study of regulatory T cells in long-lasting Graves disease. This CDR3 spans 11 amino acids. Germline V lookup: CDR1 SGHNT, CDR2 YYREEE (reference sequence). V was trimmed by 8 bases and J by 1 base, leaving 6 bases between them. The time point denotes: newly diagnosed GD, antithyroid drugs for less than 3 months. With RNA extracted from PBMCs as input, the TCR library was made. iRepertoire HTBI primers and Arm-PCR of CDR3 regions built TCR beta libraries. Each CDR3 protein gets one entry after TCRdb re-called the multiplex PCR reads with MiXCR. The sample includes hundreds of thousands of distinct CDR3 sequences, 13% seen only once; the top ten take approximately 9.3%. This same sample was also taken into another study, of T cells in Graves' hyperthyroidism and ophthalmopathy. That study adds: The model predicted ophthalmopathy a median around 6.5 months before onset.

The chain recombines TRBV5-4 with TRBJ1-1; D ambiguous. Sequenced material: peripheral blood mononuclear cells (PBMCs), taken at new diagnosis, from a patient treated with antithyroid drugs. The receptor comes from a man aged 25-40 years with Graves disease. The CDR3 sequence is CARDGNTEAFF. The CDR3, as DNA: TGTGCCAGAGACGGGAACACTGAAGCTTTCTTT.